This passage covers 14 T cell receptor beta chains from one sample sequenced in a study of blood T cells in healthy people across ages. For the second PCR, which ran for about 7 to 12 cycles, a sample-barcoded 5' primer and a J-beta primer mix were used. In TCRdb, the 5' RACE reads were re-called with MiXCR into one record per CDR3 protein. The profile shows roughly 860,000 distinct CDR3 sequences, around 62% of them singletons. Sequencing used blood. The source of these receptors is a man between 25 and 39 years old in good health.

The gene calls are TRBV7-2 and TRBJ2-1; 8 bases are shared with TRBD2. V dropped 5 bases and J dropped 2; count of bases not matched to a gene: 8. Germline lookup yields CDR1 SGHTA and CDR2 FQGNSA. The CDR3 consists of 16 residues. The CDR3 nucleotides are TGTGCCAGCAGCATCCCCAAAGCGGGGGCCTACAATGAGCAGTTCTTC. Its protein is CASSIPKAGAYNEQFF.

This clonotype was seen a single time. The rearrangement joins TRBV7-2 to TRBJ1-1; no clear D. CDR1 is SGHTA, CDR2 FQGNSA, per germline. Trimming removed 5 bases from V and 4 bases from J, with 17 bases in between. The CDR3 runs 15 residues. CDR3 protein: CASSHGPPRGTEAFF. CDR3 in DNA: TGTGCCAGCAGCCATGGCCCACCCCGGGGCACTGAAGCTTTCTTT.

The CDR3 DNA follows: TGCGCCAGCAGCTTGGATGGATCCAGCTACTATGGCTACACCTTC. This codes for CASSLDGSSYYGYTF. The rearrangement links TRBV5-1 to TRBJ1-2; D unresolved. Per germline, CDR1 SGHRS and CDR2 YFSETQ. Trimming took 0 bases from V and 3 from J, leaving 12 bases between them. The CDR3 runs to 15 residues. Together with reference TRBV5-1 and TRBJ1-2, the CDR3 gives the full variable domain: KAGVTQTPRYLIKTRGQQVTLSCSPISGHRSVSWYQQTPGQGLQFLFEYFSETQRNKGNFPGRFSGRQFSNSRSEMNVSTLELGDSALYLCASSLDGSSYYGYTFGSGTRLTVV.

The CDR3 sequence is CSARVRGPYEQYF. CDR3 DNA: TGCAGTGCTAGAGTGCGGGGGCCCTACGAGCAGTACTTC. V is TRBV20-1 and J is TRBJ2-7; D might be TRBD2 (7 bases). This CDR3 region has 13 residues. Trimming shortened V by 1 base and J by 2 bases, and 9 bases separated the two germline ends. CDR1 is DFQATT, CDR2 SNEGSKA, per germline (reference sequence).

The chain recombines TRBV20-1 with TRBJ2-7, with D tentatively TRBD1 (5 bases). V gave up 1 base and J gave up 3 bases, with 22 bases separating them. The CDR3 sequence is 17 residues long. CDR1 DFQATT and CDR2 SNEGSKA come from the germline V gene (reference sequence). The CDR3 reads CSARVGPVLTTDYEQYF. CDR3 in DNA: TGCAGTGCTAGAGTTGGCCCAGTTCTCACGACAGACTACGAGCAGTACTTC.

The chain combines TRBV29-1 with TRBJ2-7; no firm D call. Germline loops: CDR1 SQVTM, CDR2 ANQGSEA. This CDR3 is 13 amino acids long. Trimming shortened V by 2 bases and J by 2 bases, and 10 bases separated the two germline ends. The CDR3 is CSVEIADPYEQYF. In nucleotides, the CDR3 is TGCAGCGTTGAAATCGCTGACCCCTACGAGCAGTACTTC.

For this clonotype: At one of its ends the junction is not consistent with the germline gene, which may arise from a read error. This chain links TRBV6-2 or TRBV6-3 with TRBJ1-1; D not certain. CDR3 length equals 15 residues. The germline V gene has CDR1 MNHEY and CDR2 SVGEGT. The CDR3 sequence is CASSYSGVPNAEAFF. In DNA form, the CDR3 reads TGTGCCAGCAGTTACTCGGGAGTGCCGAACGCTGAAGCTTTCTTT.

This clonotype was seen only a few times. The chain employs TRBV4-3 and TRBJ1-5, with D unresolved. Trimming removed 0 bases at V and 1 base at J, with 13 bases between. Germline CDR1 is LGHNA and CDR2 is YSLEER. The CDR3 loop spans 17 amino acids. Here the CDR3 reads CASSQDLSGISNQPQHF. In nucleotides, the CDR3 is TGCGCCAGCAGCCAAGATTTGTCAGGCATCAGCAATCAGCCCCAGCATTTT.

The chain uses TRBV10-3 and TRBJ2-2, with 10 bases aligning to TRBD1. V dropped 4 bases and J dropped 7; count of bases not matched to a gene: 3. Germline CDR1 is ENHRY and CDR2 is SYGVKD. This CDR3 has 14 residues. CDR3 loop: CAISGQGAGGELFF. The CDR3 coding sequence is TGTGCCATCAGTGGACAGGGGGCTGGCGGGGAGCTGTTTTTT.

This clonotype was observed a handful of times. In DNA, the CDR3 is TGTGCCAGCAGCTTACAGACAGCCTACGAGCAGTACTTC. Its protein product is CASSLQTAYEQYF. This sequence joins TRBV7-3 and TRBJ2-7, with TRBD1 as a possible D gene (5 bases). The V and J ends lost 2 bases and 2 bases respectively, with 7 bases between them. CDR3 length: 13 residues. Germline CDR1 reads SGHTA; CDR2 reads FQGTGA. Filled out from reference TRBV7-3 and TRBJ2-7, the complete variable domain reads GAGVSQTPSNKVTEKGKYVELRCDPISGHTALYWYRQSLGQGPEFLIYFQGTGAADDSGLPNDRFFAVRPEGSVSTLKIQRTERGDSAVYLCASSLQTAYEQYFGPGTRLTVT.

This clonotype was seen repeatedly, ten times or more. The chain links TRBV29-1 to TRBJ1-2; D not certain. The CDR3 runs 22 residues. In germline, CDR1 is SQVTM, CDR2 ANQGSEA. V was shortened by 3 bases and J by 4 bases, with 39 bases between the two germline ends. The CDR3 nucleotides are TGCAGCGTTGAGGGTCGCTTTGCCATATCAAATCCGGCGGATGTAAATAGCTATGGCTACACCTTC. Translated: CSVEGRFAISNPADVNSYGYTF.

The chain's CDR3 is CASTETGMDGQPQHF. In DNA, the CDR3 is TGTGCCAGCACAGAGACAGGGATGGACGGTCAGCCCCAGCATTTT. The chain carries TRBV7-2 and TRBJ1-5, with 7 bases fitting TRBD1. The length of the CDR3 is 15 residues. The V and J ends lost 7 bases and 6 bases, in that order; junction bases with no gene match: 12. Germline V gene sequence: CDR1 SGHTA, CDR2 FQGNSA.

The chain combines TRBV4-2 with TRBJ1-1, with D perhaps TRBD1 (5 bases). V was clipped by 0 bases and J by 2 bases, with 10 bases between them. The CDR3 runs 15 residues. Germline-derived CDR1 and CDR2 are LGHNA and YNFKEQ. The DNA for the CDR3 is TGTGCCAGCAGCCAAGATAGAAGGGGCAACACTGAAGCTTTCTTT. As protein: CASSQDRRGNTEAFF.

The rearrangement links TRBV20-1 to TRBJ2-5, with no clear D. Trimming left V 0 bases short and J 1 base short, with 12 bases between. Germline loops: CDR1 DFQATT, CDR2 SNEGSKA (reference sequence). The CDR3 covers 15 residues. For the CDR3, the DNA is TGCAGTGCTAGAGAAATCACCCTAGTCCAAGAGACCCAGTACTTC. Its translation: CSAREITLVQETQYF.